This TCR beta chain was recovered during a study of blood T cell repertoires in COVID-19. The authors' processing: From reference gene primer amplification, estimates of nucleated cell counts were derived. This table comes from immunoSEQ multiplex PCR, and its TCRdb copy is limited to in-frame clones, with some not included. V and J calls and clone size are those listed in that table; D and trimming were worked out from the DNA. The data contain 100,000 to 150,000 clones, around 88% of them singletons. V was pared by 4 bases and J by 6 bases, with 5 bases of the junction left unmatched. The V gene's germline CDR1 is SGHVS and CDR2 FQNEAQ. CDR3 length equals 13 residues.

The sample was peripheral blood. The chain combines TRBV7-8 with TRBJ1-1, with TRBD1 identical over 7 bases. The receptor was derived from a man aged 45-60 years with acute or convalescent COVID-19. CDR3 sequence (DNA): TGTGCCAGCAGCTCGACAGGGATTTCTGAAGCTTTCTTT. This encodes CASSSTGISEAFF.